This paragraph covers one T cell receptor beta chain sequence. The antigen is unknown. The source of the sample is a study of T cells after yellow fever vaccination. Study-level findings and limits: Most primary-vaccination clones reappeared after the booster (more than 95% CD4, 88% CD8).

One entry per CDR3 protein results from TCRdb running MiXCR on the 5' RACE reads. The repertoire has hundreds of thousands of distinct CDR3 sequences, approximately 13% of them found once; the top ten carry under 15%. The CDR3 totals 18 residues. Germline V gene data show CDR1 as DFQATT and CDR2 as SNEGSKA (reference sequence). V shed 1 base and J 1 base; nucleotides not matched to a gene: 14. The sequence was obtained from a man aged 30-40 years who received the YFV17D yellow fever vaccine. Source: PBMCs, taken on the day of the yellow fever booster vaccination. The chain combines TRBV20-1 with TRBJ2-5; 8 bases are a match to TRBD2. The CDR3 here is CSARAHQFLAGIQETQYF. CDR3 nucleotides: TGCAGTGCTAGAGCCCACCAATTTTTAGCGGGAATCCAAGAGACCCAGTACTTC.